The rows below give T cell receptor beta chains drawn from one sample of a study of vaccination effects on CD4 cells after COVID-19. The antigens these receptors bind are not known. Assay used: immunoSEQ multiplex PCR; TCRdb lists only in-frame clones, some missing. This sample has about 24,000 clones, with approximately 70% found just once. Specimen: CD4+ T cells from PBMCs cultured with HCoV-OC43 spike peptides, collected before COVID-19 vaccination. The receptors derive from a human donor who received a COVID-19 vaccine. Both conserved end residues are part of each CDR3. D genes are given only for firm matches. Some rows have no size entry. The others give once, few or many, or a class for an expanded clone.

abundance	v_gene	j_gene	d_gene	CDR3nt	CDR3aa
NA	TRBV5-1	TRBJ2-3	NA	TGCGCCAGCAGCTTCTTAGCGGTTACTAGCACAGATACGCAGTATTTT	CASSFLAVTSTDTQYF
NA	TRBV20-1	TRBJ1-2	NA	TGCAGTGCTAGAGAACGGGATGGCTACACCTTC	CSARERDGYTF
NA	TRBV6-5	TRBJ1-1	NA	TGTGCCAGCAGTTCTCCAGCCACGGCGAACACTGAAGCTTTCTTT	CASSSPATANTEAFF
NA	TRBV11-1	TRBJ1-1	NA	TGTGCCAGCAGCTTTGACGGGTGGGGGACTGAAGCTTTCTTT	CASSFDGWGTEAFF
NA	TRBV10-1	TRBJ1-5	NA	TGCGCCAGCAGTGAAGGTTCGGCAGGGGAACAGCCCCAGCATTTT	CASSEGSAGEQPQHF
NA	TRBV10-1	TRBJ1-1	NA	TGCGCCAGTACCACCGGGACACAGAACACTGAAGCTTTCTTT	CASTTGTQNTEAFF
NA	TRBV7-9	TRBJ1-1	NA	TGTGCCAGCAGCCGGTCCTGGGACACCAACACTGAAGCTTTCTTT	CASSRSWDTNTEAFF
NA	TRBV6-5	TRBJ2-1	TRBD2	TGTGCCAGCGGGGCGGGGGGGTCCTACAATGAGCAGTTCTTC	CASGAGGSYNEQFF
once	TRBV19	TRBJ2-5	NA	TGTGCCAGTAGTATTTCCCGGGGCTTAGAGACCCAGTACTTC	CASSISRGLETQYF
few	TRBV7-8	TRBJ2-5	TRBD2	TGTGCCAGCAGCTTAGGAGCGGGGGGTCAGGGGGAGACCCAGTACTTC	CASSLGAGGQGETQYF
NA	TRBV6-5	TRBJ1-6	NA	TGTGCCAGCTCGAGAAGTGGTTCACCCCTCCACTTT	CASSRSGSPLHF
large	TRBV15	TRBJ1-5	NA	TGTGCCACCAGCAGAGACAGGGTGGGCAATCAGCCCCAGCATTTT	CATSRDRVGNQPQHF
NA	TRBV19	TRBJ2-5	TRBD2	TGTGCCAGTAGTCTTGGCGGGAGATGGGAGACCCAGTACTTC	CASSLGGRWETQYF
NA	TRBV15	TRBJ2-5	NA	TGTGCCACCAGCAGAGATATAGAGACCCAGTACTTC	CATSRDIETQYF
NA	TRBV7-8	TRBJ2-3	NA	TGTGCCAGCAGCTTAGGCCCCAGCGGCATGGCCACAGATACGCAGTATTTT	CASSLGPSGMATDTQYF
NA	TRBV5-1	TRBJ2-1	NA	TGCGCCAGCAGCTTGGCCCGGCAGGCCTACAATGAGCAGTTCTTC	CASSLARQAYNEQFF
NA	TRBV12-3/TRBV12-4	TRBJ2-2	NA	TGTGCCAGCAGCCCCCTTGAGGCCGGGGAGCTGTTTTTT	CASSPLEAGELFF
few	TRBV6-5	TRBJ1-2	TRBD1	TGTGCCAGCAGGGGGGACAGATACGTCTATGGCTACACCTTC	CASRGDRYVYGYTF
NA	TRBV29-1	TRBJ1-5	NA	TGCAGCGTTGAATATACGGTCTTGGGGCCCCAGCATTTT	CSVEYTVLGPQHF
few	TRBV24-1	TRBJ2-1	TRBD2	TGTGCCACCAGTGGAAGCGGGAGAGCCAATGAGCAGTTCTTC	CATSGSGRANEQFF
NA	TRBV27	TRBJ2-7	NA	TGTGCCAGCACATCAGGGTTGGGGCAAAAACGCGAGCAGTACTTC	CASTSGLGQKREQYF
NA	TRBV10-3	TRBJ2-1	TRBD2	TGTGCCATCAGCCAACTAGCGGGGGGGCCCGATGAGCAGTTCTTC	CAISQLAGGPDEQFF
NA	TRBV5-1	TRBJ2-7	TRBD1	TGCGCCAGCAGCTTGGCCTCCAAGGACAGGGCGAGGCAGTACTTC	CASSLASKDRARQYF
once	TRBV4-2	TRBJ1-1	TRBD1	TGTGCCAGCAGCCTCGACAGGGCCTCGCCGAACACTGAAGCTTTCTTT	CASSLDRASPNTEAFF
NA	TRBV5-4	TRBJ2-7	TRBD2	TGTGCCAGCAGCTTTTACGGGGGGGGCTACGAGCAGTACTTC	CASSFYGGGYEQYF
NA	TRBV4-1	TRBJ1-4	NA	TGCGCCAGCAGCGACCCATATGAAAAACTGTTTTTT	CASSDPYEKLFF
NA	TRBV19	TRBJ1-2	NA	TGTGCCAGTCGGCACAGTTCTAACTATGGCTACACCTTC	CASRHSSNYGYTF
once	TRBV5-4	TRBJ1-2	NA	TGTGCCAGCAGCTTGGAAGTCTCAAACTATGGCTACACCTTC	CASSLEVSNYGYTF
once	TRBV6-5	TRBJ1-2	TRBD1	TGTGCCAGCAGTTACTCAAGGACAGGGGGCGGGTATGGCTACACCTTC	CASSYSRTGGGYGYTF
NA	TRBV6-6	TRBJ2-3	NA	TGTGCCAGCAGTCCCGCCGTGTGGGAGAAGACAGATACGCAGTATTTT	CASSPAVWEKTDTQYF
NA	TRBV10-1	TRBJ2-1	NA	TGCGCCAGCAGTGAGATTGGTAGCGGCTCCTACAATGAGCAGTTCTTC	CASSEIGSGSYNEQFF
NA	TRBV5-1	TRBJ2-1	NA	TGCGCCAGCAGCTTGGCGGTTCTAGGCAGGGTTGTCGACAATGAGCAGTTCTTC	CASSLAVLGRVVDNEQFF
NA	TRBV2	TRBJ2-5	NA	TGTGCCAGCACGGGAGAAGAGACCCAGTACTTC	CASTGEETQYF
few	TRBV18	TRBJ2-7	TRBD2	TGTGCCAGCTCACCAACTAGCGGGAGGAGGGAGCAGTACTTC	CASSPTSGRREQYF
few	TRBV28	TRBJ1-2	NA	TGTGCCAGCAGTTCTAGATATGGCTACACCTTC	CASSSRYGYTF
NA	TRBV5-4	TRBJ2-1	NA	TGTGCCAGCAGCTTGGAGGACAGCTCCTACAATGAGCAGTTCTTC	CASSLEDSSYNEQFF
NA	TRBV6-5	TRBJ2-1	TRBD2	TGTGCCAGCAGCCCGCTAGCGGGAGTTTATGGTGAGCAGTTCTTC	CASSPLAGVYGEQFF
NA	TRBV11-2	TRBJ2-1	TRBD2	TGTGCCAGCAGCTTACAAGCGGGAGTCGGGAATGAGCAGTTCTTC	CASSLQAGVGNEQFF
medium-sized	TRBV5-1	TRBJ2-5	NA	TGCGCCAGCACCGACTCAGAGACCCAGTACTTC	CASTDSETQYF
NA	TRBV28	TRBJ2-1	TRBD2	TGTGCCAGCAGTTTCCCTGGACTAGCGGCTTACAATGAGCAGTTCTTC	CASSFPGLAAYNEQFF
NA	TRBV2	TRBJ1-6	NA	TGTGCCAGCAGTGAGTGGTTGAGCTCCTATAATTCACCCCTCCACTTT	CASSEWLSSYNSPLHF
NA	TRBV10-2	TRBJ2-3	TRBD2	TGCGCCAGCAGTGATTTCGACCCCTGGACTAGCGGGAACACAGATACGCAGTATTTT	CASSDFDPWTSGNTDTQYF
NA	TRBV29-1	TRBJ2-5	NA	TGCAGCGGGAGGGGCCAAAACCAAGAGACCCAGTACTTC	CSGRGQNQETQYF
NA	TRBV6-5	TRBJ1-1	TRBD1	TGTGCCAGCAGTCAACAGGGGTACACTGAAGCTTTCTTT	CASSQQGYTEAFF
NA	TRBV5-1	TRBJ2-5	TRBD2	TGCGCCAGCAGCCCACCGGGACTAGAAGAGACCCAGTACTTC	CASSPPGLEETQYF
NA	TRBV19	TRBJ1-6	NA	TGTGCCAGTAGTATGGAGGAGAGCTCCCATTCACCCCTCCACTTT	CASSMEESSHSPLHF
NA	TRBV6-5	TRBJ1-2	NA	TGTGCCAGCAGTTACAACTATCTCTATGGCTACACCTTC	CASSYNYLYGYTF
NA	TRBV19	TRBJ1-1	TRBD1	TGTGCCAGTAGTACCCAGGGGGCACGCACTGAAGCTTTCTTT	CASSTQGARTEAFF